This is a list of T cell receptor beta chains from one sample in a study of post-analysis software for immune sequencing data. One entry per CDR3 protein results from TCRdb running MiXCR on the PCR reads. Here the sample spans a few hundred thousand distinct CDR3 sequences, around 36% being singletons. The sequenced sample consisted of blood. These receptors originate from a girl under 18 with multiple sclerosis. Both conserved end residues are part of each CDR3. D genes are given only for firm matches. The size entry is marked missing in some rows and otherwise reads once, few, many or a size class.

J: TRBJ2-5
V: TRBV4-1
size: -
D: -
CDR3: CASSDHSNELYF
DNA: TGCGCCAGCAGCGACCACAGTAACGAGTTGTACTTC

J: TRBJ1-2
V: TRBV2
size: many
D: -
CDR3: CASRLAYGYTF
DNA: TGTGCCAGCAGACTGGCCTATGGCTACACCTTC

J: TRBJ2-1
V: TRBV7-3
size: few
D: TRBD2
CDR3: CASSLRISGGQGGNEQFF
DNA: TGTGCCAGCAGCTTAAGGATTAGCGGGGGCCAGGGGGGCAATGAGCAGTTCTTC

J: TRBJ2-3
V: TRBV7-3
size: -
D: -
CDR3: CASSLQTPRDTQYF
DNA: TGTGCCAGCAGCTTACAGACCCCCCGGGATACGCAGTATTTT

J: TRBJ2-5
V: TRBV20-1
size: -
D: -
CDR3: CSASGEETRYF
DNA: TGCAGTGCTAGCGGGGAGGAGACCCGGTACTTC

J: TRBJ1-1
V: TRBV5-6
size: few
D: -
CDR3: CASRRGGVLDTEAFF
DNA: TGTGCCAGCAGGAGGGGGGGAGTTCTAGACACTGAAGCTTTCTTT

J: TRBJ2-1
V: TRBV29-1
size: -
D: -
CDR3: CSVRGREAFF
DNA: TGCAGCGTTCGGGGCCGCGAAGCTTTCTTC

J: TRBJ1-1
V: TRBV29-1
size: -
D: -
CDR3: CSVDGGSGTEAFF
DNA: TGCAGCGTTGATGGGGGCTCGGGCACTGAAGCTTTCTTT

J: TRBJ1-2
V: TRBV6-1
size: few
D: -
CDR3: CASSVAGRLGYTF
DNA: TGTGCCAGCAGTGTGGCAGGGAGGCTTGGCTACACCTTC

J: TRBJ2-1
V: TRBV7-2
size: few
D: TRBD2
CDR3: CASSLRTSGSEQFF
DNA: TGTGCCAGCAGCTTACGGACTAGCGGGAGTGAGCAGTTCTTC

J: TRBJ1-5
V: TRBV4-1
size: -
D: -
CDR3: CASSQDPKQGVYRQPQHF
DNA: TGCGCCAGCAGCCAAGACCCCAAGCAGGGTGTATATCGTCAGCCCCAGCATTTT

J: TRBJ2-1
V: TRBV11-2
size: -
D: TRBD1
CDR3: CVTPRGLKSSYNEQFF
DNA: TGTGTCACCCCAAGGGGGCTGAAGAGCTCCTACAATGAGCAGTTCTTC

J: TRBJ2-1
V: TRBV12-3/TRBV12-4
size: -
D: TRBD1
CDR3: CASSLNRQGAKNEQFF
DNA: TGTGCCAGCAGTTTAAATAGACAGGGAGCAAAGAATGAGCAGTTCTTC

J: TRBJ1-2
V: TRBV20-1
size: -
D: -
CDR3: CSAAEGLNYGYTF
DNA: TGCAGTGCCGCTGAGGGTCTTAACTATGGCTACACCTTC

J: TRBJ2-4
V: TRBV19
size: -
D: -
CDR3: CAGNEGKNIQYF
DNA: TGTGCCGGGAATGAGGGCAAAAACATTCAGTACTTC

J: TRBJ2-7
V: TRBV7-2
size: few
D: -
CDR3: CASSPGVLIYEQYF
DNA: TGTGCCAGCAGCCCCGGGGTCCTCATCTACGAGCAGTACTTC

J: TRBJ2-5
V: TRBV4-1
size: many
D: -
CDR3: CASSQTGLGETQYF
DNA: TGCGCCAGCAGCCAAACCGGGTTGGGTGAGACCCAGTACTTC

J: TRBJ1-2
V: TRBV29-1
size: -
D: -
CDR3: CSVDGGVVNYGYTF
DNA: TGCAGCGTTGATGGAGGGGTGGTAAACTATGGCTACACCTTC

J: TRBJ1-1
V: TRBV10-3
size: few
D: -
CDR3: CAITDLGTEAFF
DNA: TGTGCCATCACCGACCTGGGGACTGAAGCTTTCTTT

J: TRBJ1-1
V: TRBV6-5
size: -
D: TRBD1
CDR3: CASSNLQGAGTEAFF
DNA: TGTGCCAGCAGTAACCTACAGGGGGCAGGCACTGAAGCTTTCTTT

J: TRBJ1-6
V: TRBV5-1
size: many
D: TRBD1
CDR3: CASSLADRGQSPLHF
DNA: TGCGCCAGCAGCTTGGCGGACAGGGGGCAATCACCCCTCCACTTT

J: TRBJ1-1
V: TRBV19
size: -
D: -
CDR3: CASSMIGASKAFF
DNA: TGTGCCAGTAGTATGATCGGGGCGTCGAAGGCTTTCTTT

J: TRBJ1-2
V: TRBV7-9
size: few
D: -
CDR3: CASSLDGYTF
DNA: TGTGCCAGCAGCTTGGATGGCTACACCTTC

J: TRBJ1-2
V: TRBV25-1
size: few
D: -
CDR3: CASSEQVTLGGYTF
DNA: TGTGCCAGCAGTGAACAGGTTACGTTGGGGGGCTACACCTTC

J: TRBJ1-2
V: TRBV4-1
size: -
D: -
CDR3: CASSQERGRKDGYTF
DNA: TGCGCCAGCAGCCAAGAAAGAGGGAGGAAAGATGGCTACACCTTC

J: TRBJ2-5
V: TRBV6-6
size: few
D: TRBD2
CDR3: CASSSGGGATEQYF
DNA: TGTGCCAGCAGTTCTGGGGGGGGAGCTACGGAGCAGTACTTC

J: TRBJ2-2
V: TRBV7-6
size: -
D: -
CDR3: CASSPGSGNTGELFF
DNA: TGTGCCAGCAGCCCAGGGTCGGGAAACACCGGGGAGCTGTTTTTT

J: TRBJ1-5
V: TRBV20-1
size: -
D: TRBD1
CDR3: CSARPNRGQPQHF
DNA: TGCAGTGCTAGGCCCAACAGGGGCCAGCCCCAGCATTTT

J: TRBJ1-2
V: TRBV29-1
size: -
D: -
CDR3: CSGTDGEYYGYTF
DNA: TGCAGCGGGACGGACGGTGAATACTATGGCTACACCTTC

J: TRBJ2-1
V: TRBV20-1
size: -
D: -
CDR3: CSATSFRGAVNEQFF
DNA: TGCAGTGCTACCTCTTTCCGGGGGGCGGTGAATGAGCAGTTCTTC

J: TRBJ1-2
V: TRBV20-1
size: -
D: TRBD1
CDR3: CSAPRRDRGYGYTF
DNA: TGCAGTGCTCCCCGACGGGACAGGGGATATGGCTACACCTTC

J: TRBJ1-1
V: TRBV20-1
size: -
D: TRBD1
CDR3: CSAGDSKSNTEAFF
DNA: TGCAGTGCTGGGGACAGTAAATCGAACACTGAAGCTTTCTTT

J: TRBJ2-3
V: TRBV20-1
size: few
D: TRBD1
CDR3: CSGSTGERDTQYF
DNA: TGCAGTGGATCGACAGGGGAGAGAGATACGCAGTATTTT

J: TRBJ2-4
V: TRBV6-5
size: -
D: TRBD2
CDR3: CASSSLAGGILGIQYF
DNA: TGTGCCAGCAGTTCACTAGCGGGGGGGATACTGGGCATTCAGTACTTC

J: TRBJ2-7
V: TRBV7-2
size: few
D: TRBD2
CDR3: CASSITSGGAHSYEQYF
DNA: TGTGCCAGCAGCATTACTAGCGGGGGGGCTCACTCCTACGAGCAGTACTTC

J: TRBJ2-3
V: TRBV9
size: many
D: -
CDR3: CASSVGGSTDTQYF
DNA: TGTGCCAGCAGCGTAGGGGGTAGCACAGATACGCAGTATTTT

J: TRBJ1-2
V: TRBV29-1
size: -
D: -
CDR3: CSVEEGGGSGYTF
DNA: TGCAGCGTTGAAGAGGGGGGGGGAAGTGGCTACACCTTC

J: TRBJ1-1
V: TRBV29-1
size: -
D: -
CDR3: CSADTNTVAFF
DNA: TGCAGCGCTGACACGAACACTGTAGCTTTCTTT

J: TRBJ2-7
V: TRBV5-4
size: -
D: -
CDR3: CASSLARDSYEQCF
DNA: TGTGCCAGCAGCTTGGCGCGGGACTCCTACGAGCAGTGCTTC

J: TRBJ1-1
V: TRBV11-1
size: few
D: TRBD1
CDR3: CASSLDRGQGTFF
DNA: TGTGCCAGCAGCTTGGACAGGGGGCAGGGGACTTTCTTT

J: TRBJ2-3
V: TRBV5-1
size: many
D: -
CDR3: CASSLAGADTQYF
DNA: TGTGCCAGCAGCTTGGCAGGGGCAGATACGCAGTATTTT

J: TRBJ2-3
V: TRBV29-1
size: -
D: TRBD1
CDR3: CSVGQPDTQYF
DNA: TGCAGCGTGGGACAGCCGGATACGCAGTATTTT

J: TRBJ2-3
V: TRBV6-5
size: -
D: -
CDR3: CASSYTKGEARIVDTQYF
DNA: TGTGCCAGCAGTTACACAAAGGGGGAAGCCCGAATTGTAGATACGCAGTATTTT

J: TRBJ1-2
V: TRBV3-1
size: few
D: TRBD1
CDR3: CASSLGGQEHGYTF
DNA: TGTGCCAGCAGCCTCGGTGGACAGGAGCATGGCTACACCTTC

J: TRBJ1-1
V: TRBV6-6
size: -
D: TRBD1
CDR3: CASRPTGGTTEAFF
DNA: TGTGCCAGCAGACCAACAGGGGGCACCACTGAAGCTTTCTTT

J: TRBJ2-5
V: TRBV29-1
size: -
D: -
CDR3: CSVIMWGPQETQYF
DNA: TGCAGCGTCATTATGTGGGGACCTCAAGAGACCCAGTACTTC